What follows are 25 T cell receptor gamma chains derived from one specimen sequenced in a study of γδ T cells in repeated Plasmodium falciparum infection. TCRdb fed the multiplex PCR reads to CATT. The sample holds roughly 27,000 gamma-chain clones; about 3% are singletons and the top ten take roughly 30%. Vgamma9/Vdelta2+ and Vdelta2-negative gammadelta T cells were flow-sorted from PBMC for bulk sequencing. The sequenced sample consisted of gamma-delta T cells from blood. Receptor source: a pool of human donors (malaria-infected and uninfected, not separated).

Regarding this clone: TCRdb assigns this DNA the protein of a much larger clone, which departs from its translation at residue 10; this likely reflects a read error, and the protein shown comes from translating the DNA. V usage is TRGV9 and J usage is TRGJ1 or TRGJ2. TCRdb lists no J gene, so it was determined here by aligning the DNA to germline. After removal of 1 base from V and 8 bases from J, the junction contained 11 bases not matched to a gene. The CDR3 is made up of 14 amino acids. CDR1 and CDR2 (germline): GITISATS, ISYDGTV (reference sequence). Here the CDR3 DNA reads TGTGCCTTGTGGGAGGTCCCTCAACCCCATAAGAAACTCTTT. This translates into CALWEVPQPHKKLF.

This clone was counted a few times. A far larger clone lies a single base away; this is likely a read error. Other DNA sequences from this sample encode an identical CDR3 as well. The CDR3 loop reads CATWTFVRSDWIKTF. The CDR3 DNA sequence: TGTGCCACCTGGACATTTGTTCGTAGTGATTGGATCAAGACATTT. The V gene is listed as TRGV2; no J gene was called. CDR1 and CDR2 from the germline V gene are EGSNGY and YDSYNSKV. The CDR3 contains 15 residues.

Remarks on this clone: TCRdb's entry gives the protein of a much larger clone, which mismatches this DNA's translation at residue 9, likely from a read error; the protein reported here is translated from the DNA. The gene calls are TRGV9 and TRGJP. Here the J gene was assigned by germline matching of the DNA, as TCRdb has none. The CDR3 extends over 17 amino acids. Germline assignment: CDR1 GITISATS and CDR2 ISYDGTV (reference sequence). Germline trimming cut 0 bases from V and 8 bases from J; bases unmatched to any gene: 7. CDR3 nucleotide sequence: TGTGCCTTGTGGGAGGTGAATCCTAAGTTGGGCAAAAAAATCAAGGTATTT. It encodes CALWEVNPKLGKKIKVF.

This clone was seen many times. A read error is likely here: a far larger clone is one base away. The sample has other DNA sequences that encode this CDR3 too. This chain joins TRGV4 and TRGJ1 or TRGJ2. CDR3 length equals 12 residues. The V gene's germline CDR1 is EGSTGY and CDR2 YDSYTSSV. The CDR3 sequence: CATWESYYKKLF. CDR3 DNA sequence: TGTGCTACCTGGGAGAGTTATTATAAGAAACTCTTT.

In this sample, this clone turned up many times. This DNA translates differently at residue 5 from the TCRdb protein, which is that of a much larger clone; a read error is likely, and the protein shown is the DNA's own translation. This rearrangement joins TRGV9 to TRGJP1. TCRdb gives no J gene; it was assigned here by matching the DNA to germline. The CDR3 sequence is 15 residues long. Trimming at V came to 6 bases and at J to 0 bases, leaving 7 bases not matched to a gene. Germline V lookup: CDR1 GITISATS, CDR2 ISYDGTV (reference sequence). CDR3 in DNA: TGTGCCTTGTGGAAGTTATATACCACTGGTTGGTTCAAGATATTT. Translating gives CALWKLYTTGWFKIF.

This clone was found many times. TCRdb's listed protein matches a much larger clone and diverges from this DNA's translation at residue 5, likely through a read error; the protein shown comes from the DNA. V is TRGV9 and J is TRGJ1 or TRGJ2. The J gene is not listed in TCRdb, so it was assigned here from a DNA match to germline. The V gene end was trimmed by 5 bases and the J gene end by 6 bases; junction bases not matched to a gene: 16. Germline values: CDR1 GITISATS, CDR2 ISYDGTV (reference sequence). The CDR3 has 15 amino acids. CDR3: CALWGLDPFCYKKLF. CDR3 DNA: TGTGCCTTGTGGGGGCTCGACCCTTTTTGTTATAAGAAACTCTTT.

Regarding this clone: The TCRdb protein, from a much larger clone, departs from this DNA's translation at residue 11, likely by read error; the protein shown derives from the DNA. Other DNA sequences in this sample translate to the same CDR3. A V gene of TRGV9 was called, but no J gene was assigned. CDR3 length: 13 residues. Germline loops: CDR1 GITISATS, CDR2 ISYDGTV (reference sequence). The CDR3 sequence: CALWEVRGYKELF. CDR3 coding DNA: TGTGCCTTGTGGGAGGTTCGAGGATATAAGGAACTCTTT.

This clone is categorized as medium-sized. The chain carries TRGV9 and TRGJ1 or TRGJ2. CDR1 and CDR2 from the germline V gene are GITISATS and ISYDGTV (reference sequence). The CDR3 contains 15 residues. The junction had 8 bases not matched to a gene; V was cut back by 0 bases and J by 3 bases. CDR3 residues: CALWEVPKAYYKKLF. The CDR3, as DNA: TGTGCCTTGTGGGAGGTGCCAAAGGCTTATTATAAGAAACTCTTT.

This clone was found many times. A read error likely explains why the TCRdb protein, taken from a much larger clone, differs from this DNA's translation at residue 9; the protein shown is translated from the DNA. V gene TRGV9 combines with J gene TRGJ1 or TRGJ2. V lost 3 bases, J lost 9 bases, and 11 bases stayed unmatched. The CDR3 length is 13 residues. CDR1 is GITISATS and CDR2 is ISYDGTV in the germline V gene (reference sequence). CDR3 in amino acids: CALWEPSGPKKLF. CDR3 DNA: TGTGCCTTGTGGGAGCCCTCGGGGCCTAAGAAACTCTTT.

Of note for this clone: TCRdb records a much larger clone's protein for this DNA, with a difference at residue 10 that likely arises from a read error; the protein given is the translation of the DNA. The CDR3 loop reads CALWGVELGEKIKVF. CDR3 bases: TGTGCCTTGTGGGGTGTGGAGTTGGGCGAAAAAATCAAGGTATTT. The J gene is TRGJP, the V gene TRGV9. The J gene, missing from TCRdb, was assigned here through DNA to germline matching. CDR3 length: 15 residues. In germline, CDR1 is GITISATS, CDR2 ISYDGTV (reference sequence).

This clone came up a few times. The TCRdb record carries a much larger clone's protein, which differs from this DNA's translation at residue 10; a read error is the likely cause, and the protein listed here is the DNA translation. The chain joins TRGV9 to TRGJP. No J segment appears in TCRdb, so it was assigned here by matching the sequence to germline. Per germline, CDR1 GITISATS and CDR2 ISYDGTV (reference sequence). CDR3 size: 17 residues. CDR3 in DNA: TGTGCCTTGTGGGAGGTGACTGGTGAGTGGGGCAAAAAAATCAAGGTATTT. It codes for CALWEVTGEWGKKIKVF.

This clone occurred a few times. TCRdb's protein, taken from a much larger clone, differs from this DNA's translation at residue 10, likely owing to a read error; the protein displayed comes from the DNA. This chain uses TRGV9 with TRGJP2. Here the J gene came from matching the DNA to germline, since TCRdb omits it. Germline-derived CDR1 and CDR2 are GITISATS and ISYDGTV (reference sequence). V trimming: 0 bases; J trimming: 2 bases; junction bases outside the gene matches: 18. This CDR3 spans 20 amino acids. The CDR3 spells CALWEVRGSCIGSSDWIKTF. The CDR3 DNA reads TGTGCCTTGTGGGAGGTGCGGGGAAGTTGCATAGGGAGTAGTGATTGGATCAAGACGTTT.

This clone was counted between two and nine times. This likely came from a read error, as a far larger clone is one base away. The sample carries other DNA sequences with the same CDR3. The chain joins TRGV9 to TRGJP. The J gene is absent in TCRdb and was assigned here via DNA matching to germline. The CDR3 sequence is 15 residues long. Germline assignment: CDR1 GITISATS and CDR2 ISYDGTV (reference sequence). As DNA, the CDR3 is TGTGCCCTGTGGACACAAGAGTTGGGCAAAAAAATCAAGGTATTT. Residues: CALWTQELGKKIKVF.

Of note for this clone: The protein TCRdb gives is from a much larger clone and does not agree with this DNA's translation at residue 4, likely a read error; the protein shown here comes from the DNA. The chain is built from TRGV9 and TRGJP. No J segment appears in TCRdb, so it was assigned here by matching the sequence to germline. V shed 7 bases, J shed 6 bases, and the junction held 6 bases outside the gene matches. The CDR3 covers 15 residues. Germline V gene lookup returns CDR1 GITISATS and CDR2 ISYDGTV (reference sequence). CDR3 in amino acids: CALCESELGKKIKVF. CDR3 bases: TGTGCCTTGTGTGAGTCAGAGTTGGGCAAAAAAATCAAGGTATTT.

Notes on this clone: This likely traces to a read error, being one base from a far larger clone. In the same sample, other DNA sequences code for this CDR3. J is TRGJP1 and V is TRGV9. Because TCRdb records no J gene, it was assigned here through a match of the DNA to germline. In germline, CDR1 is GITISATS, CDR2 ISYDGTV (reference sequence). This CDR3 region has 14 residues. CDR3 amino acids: CALWPITPIWFKIF. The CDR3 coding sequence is TGCGCCTTGTGGCCCATTACCCCCATTTGGTTCAAGATATTT.

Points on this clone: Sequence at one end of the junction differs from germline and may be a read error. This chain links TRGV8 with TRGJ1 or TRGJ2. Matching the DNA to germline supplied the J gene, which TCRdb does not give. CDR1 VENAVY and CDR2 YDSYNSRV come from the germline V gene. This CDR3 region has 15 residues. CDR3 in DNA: TGCAGTGCCACCTGGGATCTGAGTGGGTATTATAAGAAACTCTTT. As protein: CSATWDLSGYYKKLF.

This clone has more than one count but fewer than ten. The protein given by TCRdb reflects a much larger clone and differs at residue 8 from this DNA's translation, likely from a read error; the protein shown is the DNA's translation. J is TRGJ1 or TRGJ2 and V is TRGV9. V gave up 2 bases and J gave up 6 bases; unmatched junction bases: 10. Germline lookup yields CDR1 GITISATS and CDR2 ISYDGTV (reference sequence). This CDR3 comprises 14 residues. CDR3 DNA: TGTGCCTTGTGGGAGGGGAATCCTTGTTATAAGAAACTCTTT. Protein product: CALWEGNPCYKKLF.

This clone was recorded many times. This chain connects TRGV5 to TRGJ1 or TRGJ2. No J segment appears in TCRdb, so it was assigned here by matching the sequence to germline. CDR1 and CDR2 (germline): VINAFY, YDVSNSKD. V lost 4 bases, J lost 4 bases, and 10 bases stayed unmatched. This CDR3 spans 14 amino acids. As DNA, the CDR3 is TGTGCCACCTGGGAACATTGTTGGTATTATAAGAAACTCTTT. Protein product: CATWEHCWYYKKLF.

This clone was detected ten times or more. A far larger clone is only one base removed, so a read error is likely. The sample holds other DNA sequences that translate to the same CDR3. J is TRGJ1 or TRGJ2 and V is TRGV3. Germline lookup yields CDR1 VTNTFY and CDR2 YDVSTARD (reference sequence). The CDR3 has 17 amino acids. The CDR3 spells CATWDRRQPVNYYKKLF. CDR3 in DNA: TGTGCCACCTGGGACAGGCGACAGCCCGTGAATTATTACAAGAAACTCTTT.

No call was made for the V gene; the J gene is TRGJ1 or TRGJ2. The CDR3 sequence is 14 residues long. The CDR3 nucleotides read TGTGCCACCTGGACAGGCGGGCCGGGGTATAAGAAACTCTTT. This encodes CATWTGGPGYKKLF.

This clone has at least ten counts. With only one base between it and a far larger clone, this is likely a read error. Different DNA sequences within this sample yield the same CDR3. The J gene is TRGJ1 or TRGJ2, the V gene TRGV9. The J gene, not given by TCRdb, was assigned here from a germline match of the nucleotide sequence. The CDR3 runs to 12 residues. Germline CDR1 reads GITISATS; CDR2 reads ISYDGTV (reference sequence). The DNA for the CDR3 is TGCGCCTTGTGGGAAGGGGACTATAAGAAACTCTTT. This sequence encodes CALWEGDYKKLF.

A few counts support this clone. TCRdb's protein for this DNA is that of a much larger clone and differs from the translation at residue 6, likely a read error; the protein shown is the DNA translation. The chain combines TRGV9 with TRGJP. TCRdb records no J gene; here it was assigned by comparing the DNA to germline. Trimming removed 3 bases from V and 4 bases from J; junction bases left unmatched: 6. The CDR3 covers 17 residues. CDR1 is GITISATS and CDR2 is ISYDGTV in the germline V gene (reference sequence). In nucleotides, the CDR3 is TGTGCCTTGTGGGAGATCCATCAAGAGTTGGGCAAAAAAATCAAGGTATTT. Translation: CALWEIHQELGKKIKVF.

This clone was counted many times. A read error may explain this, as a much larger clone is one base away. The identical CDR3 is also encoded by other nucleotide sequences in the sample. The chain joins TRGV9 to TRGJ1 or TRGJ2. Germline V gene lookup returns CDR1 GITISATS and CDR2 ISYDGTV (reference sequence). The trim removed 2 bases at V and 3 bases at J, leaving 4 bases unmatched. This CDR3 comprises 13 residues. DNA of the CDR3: TGTGCCTTGTGGGAGGCCCTTTATTATAAGAAACTCTTT. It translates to CALWEALYYKKLF.

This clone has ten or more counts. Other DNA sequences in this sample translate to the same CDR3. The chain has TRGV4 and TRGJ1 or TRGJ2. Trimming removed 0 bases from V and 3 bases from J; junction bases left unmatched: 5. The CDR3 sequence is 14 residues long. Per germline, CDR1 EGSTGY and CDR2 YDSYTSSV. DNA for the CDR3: TGTGCCACCTGGGATGGGCGAGGTTATTATAAGAAACTCTTT. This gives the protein CATWDGRGYYKKLF.

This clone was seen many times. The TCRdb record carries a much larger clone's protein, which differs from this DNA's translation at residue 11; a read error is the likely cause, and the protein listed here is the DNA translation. The CDR3 DNA reads as TGTGCCACCTGGGATATCGGTTATTATAAGAGACTCTTT. This translates into CATWDIGYYKRLF. The V gene call reads TRGV8; no J gene was called. Germline V gene lookup returns CDR1 VENAVY and CDR2 YDSYNSRV. The CDR3 length is 13 residues.